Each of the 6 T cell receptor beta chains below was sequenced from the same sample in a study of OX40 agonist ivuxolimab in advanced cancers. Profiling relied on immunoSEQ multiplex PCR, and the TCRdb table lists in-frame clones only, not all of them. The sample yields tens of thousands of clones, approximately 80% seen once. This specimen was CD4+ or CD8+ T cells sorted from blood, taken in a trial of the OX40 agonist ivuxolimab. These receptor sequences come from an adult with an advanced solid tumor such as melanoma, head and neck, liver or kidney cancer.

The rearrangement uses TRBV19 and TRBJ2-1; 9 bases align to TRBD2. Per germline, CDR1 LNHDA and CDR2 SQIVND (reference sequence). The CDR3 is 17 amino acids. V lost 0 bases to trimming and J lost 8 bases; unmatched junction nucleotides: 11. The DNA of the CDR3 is TGTGCCAGTAGTATAGATTCTAGCGGGGCGATCGACGATGAGCAGTTCTTC. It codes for CASSIDSSGAIDDEQFF.

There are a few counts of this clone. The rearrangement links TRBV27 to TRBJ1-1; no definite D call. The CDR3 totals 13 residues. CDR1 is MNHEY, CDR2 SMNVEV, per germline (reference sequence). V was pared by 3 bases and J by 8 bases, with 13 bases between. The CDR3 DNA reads TGTGCCAGCAGTTTGATGGCTCATGGCGAAGCTTTCTTT. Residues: CASSLMAHGEAFF.

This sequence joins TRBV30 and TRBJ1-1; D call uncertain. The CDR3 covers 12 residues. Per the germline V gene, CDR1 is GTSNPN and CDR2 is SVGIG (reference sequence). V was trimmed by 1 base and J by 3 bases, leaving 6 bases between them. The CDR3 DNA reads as TGTGCCTGGAGTGACACCGACACTGAAGCTTTCTTT. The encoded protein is CAWSDTDTEAFF.

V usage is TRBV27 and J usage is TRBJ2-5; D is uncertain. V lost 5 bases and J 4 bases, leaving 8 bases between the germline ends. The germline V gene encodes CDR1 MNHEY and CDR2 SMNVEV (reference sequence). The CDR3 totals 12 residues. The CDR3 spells CASSSWPETQYF. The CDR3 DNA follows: TGTGCCAGCAGTAGCTGGCCAGAGACCCAGTACTTC.

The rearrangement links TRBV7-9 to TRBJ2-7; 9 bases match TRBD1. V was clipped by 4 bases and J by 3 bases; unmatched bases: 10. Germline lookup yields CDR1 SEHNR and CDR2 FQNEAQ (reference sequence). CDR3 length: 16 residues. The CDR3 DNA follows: TGTGCCAGCAGCTCGCACAGGGGGCCCTACTTCTACGAGCAGTACTTC. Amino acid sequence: CASSSHRGPYFYEQYF.

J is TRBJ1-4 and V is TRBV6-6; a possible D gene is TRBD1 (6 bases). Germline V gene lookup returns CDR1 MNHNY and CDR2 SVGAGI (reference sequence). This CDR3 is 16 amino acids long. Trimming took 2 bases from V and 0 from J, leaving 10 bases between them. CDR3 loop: CASSYGGRATNEKLFF. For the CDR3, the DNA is TGTGCCAGCAGTTACGGGGGGCGGGCAACTAATGAAAAACTGTTTTTT.